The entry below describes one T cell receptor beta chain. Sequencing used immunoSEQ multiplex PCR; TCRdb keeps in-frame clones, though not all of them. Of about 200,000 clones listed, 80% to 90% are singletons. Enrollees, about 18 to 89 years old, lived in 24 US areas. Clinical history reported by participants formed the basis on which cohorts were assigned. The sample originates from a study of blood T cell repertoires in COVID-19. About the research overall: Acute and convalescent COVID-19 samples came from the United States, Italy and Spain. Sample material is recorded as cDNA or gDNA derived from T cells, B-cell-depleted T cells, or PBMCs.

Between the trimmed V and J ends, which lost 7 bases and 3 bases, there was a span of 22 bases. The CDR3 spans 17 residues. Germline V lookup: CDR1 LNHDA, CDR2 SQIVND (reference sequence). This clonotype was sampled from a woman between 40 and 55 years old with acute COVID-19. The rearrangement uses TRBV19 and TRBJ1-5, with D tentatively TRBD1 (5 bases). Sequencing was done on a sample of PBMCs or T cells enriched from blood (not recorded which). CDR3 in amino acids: CASTKGAGGTSNQPQHF. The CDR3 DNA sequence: TGTGCCAGTACCAAAGGGGCGGGGGGGACGTCCAATCAGCCCCAGCATTTT.